This entry lists 16 T cell receptor beta chains sequenced from one sample in a study of T cell repertoires in cytomegalovirus infection (dated by TCRdb to about 2019). The listed sequencing device is Illumina HiSeq 1500. TCRdb handled the public reads itself, with Q25 trimming in fastp and clone calling in MiXCR, and kept productive beta chains. Every CDR3 protein is listed once, alongside the most common genes and DNA of its rows. Present in this sample are some 440,000 distinct CDR3 sequences, approximately 31% of which were seen just once. In total, the top ten clones hold about 13% of the sample. Sequenced material: PBMCs. The receptors originated from a human donor in good health (CMV status not recorded). Some clones in this sample may be carry-over from other donors' samples.

As regards this clonotype: Since no conserved phenylalanine or tryptophan closes the CDR3, a read error is the likely cause. Here the CDR3 DNA reads TGTGCCAGCAGCTTAGGGGTTATTAATTCACCCCTCCACTTG. Its protein is CASSLGVINSPLHL. This chain joins TRBV11-2 and TRBJ1-6; D uncertain. The length of the CDR3 is 14 residues. Germline V gene lookup returns CDR1 SGHAT and CDR2 FQNNGV. The germline V and J ends were trimmed by 1 base and 6 bases, with 7 bases remaining between them.

V is TRBV2 and J is TRBJ1-1, with D uncertain. V lost 4 bases and J 3 bases, leaving 6 bases between the germline ends. CDR1 and CDR2 (germline): SNHLY, FYNNEI. This CDR3 has 12 amino acids. The CDR3 nucleotides read TGTGCCAGCAGTGTATCTGACACTGAAGCTTTCTTT. Residues: CASSVSDTEAFF.

The chain has TRBV7-2 and TRBJ1-3, with D possibly being TRBD1 (6 bases). CDR3 length equals 15 residues. Deletions cut 4 bases from V and 4 bases from J, with 14 bases between. The germline V gene has CDR1 SGHTA and CDR2 FQGNSA. The CDR3 DNA reads TGTGCCAGCAGCTCTAACAGGGTTTTGGGAAACACCATATATTTT. Translated, it gives CASSSNRVLGNTIYF.

This clonotype has a handful of counts. The V and J genes are TRBV6-6 and TRBJ2-7; D possibly corresponds to TRBD1 (5 bases). CDR3 size: 18 residues. Between the trimmed V and J ends, which lost 2 bases and 0 bases, there was a span of 20 bases. CDR1 is MNHNY and CDR2 is SVGAGI in the germline V gene (reference sequence). The CDR3 DNA reads as TGTGCCAGCAGTTACCGTAGTACAAAACAGGCTAGCTCCTACGAGCAGTACTTC. This sequence encodes CASSYRSTKQASSYEQYF.

This clonotype was observed at least ten times. This chain uses TRBV28 with TRBJ1-4; tentatively, D is TRBD1 (6 bases). V lost 3 bases and J lost 8, with 16 bases in between. There are 15 residues in the CDR3. Germline lookup yields CDR1 MDHEN and CDR2 SYDVKM. DNA of the CDR3: TGTGCCAGCAGTTTTACAGGGTGGGGGGGAGAAAAACTGTTTTTT. It encodes CASSFTGWGGEKLFF.

This clonotype was seen only once. A much larger clone sits a single nucleotide away, making a read error possible. The genes are TRBV7-2 and TRBJ2-7; D call uncertain. The CDR3 sequence is 17 residues long. The germline V gene encodes CDR1 SGHTA and CDR2 FQGNSA. CDR3 DNA: TGTGCCAGCAGCTTTCTTCCCTCAGCGCCACTCTCCTACGTGCAGTACTTC. Its protein is CASSFLPSAPLSYVQYF.

Notes on this clonotype: Given a much more abundant clone one base away, this may be a read error. V and J are TRBV4-1 and TRBJ1-3; D not certain. CDR1 and CDR2 (germline): MGHRA, YSYEKL. The V and J ends lost 4 bases and 0 bases respectively, with 10 bases between them. The length of the CDR3 is 15 residues. The CDR3 spells CASSPLLLSGNTIYF. The DNA of the CDR3 is TGCGCCAGCAGCCCCCTTTTGCTCTCTGGAAACACCATATATTTT.

V gene TRBV10-3 combines with J gene TRBJ1-5, with TRBD1 matching over 7 bases. CDR3 length: 15 amino acids. V shed 2 bases, J shed 4 bases, and the junction held 5 bases outside the gene matches. CDR1 is ENHRY, CDR2 SYGVKD, per germline. This chain's CDR3 is CAISEEGGANQPQHF. The CDR3 region has the DNA TGTGCCATCAGTGAGGAAGGGGGCGCGAATCAGCCCCAGCATTTT.

This clonotype was counted at least ten times. The chain uses TRBV7-2 and TRBJ1-5; D is ambiguous. In germline, CDR1 is SGHTA, CDR2 FQGNSA. Trimming cost V 6 bases and J 0 bases, with 15 bases left between them. The CDR3 has 16 amino acids. The CDR3 here is CASSYTGSDSNQPQHF. The CDR3 DNA sequence: TGTGCCAGCAGTTACACCGGGTCGGATAGCAATCAGCCCCAGCATTTT.

This chain joins TRBV6-2 or TRBV6-3 and TRBJ1-6; 9 positions match TRBD1. V was pared by 6 bases and J by 11 bases, with 14 bases of the junction left unmatched. The CDR3 contains 16 residues. Per the germline V gene, CDR1 is MNHEY and CDR2 is SVGEGT. The CDR3 spells CASRPALGTGPTPLHF. DNA for the CDR3: TGTGCCAGCAGACCCGCCCTCGGGACAGGGCCCACACCCCTCCACTTT.

The V and J genes are TRBV6-5 and TRBJ2-2; no reliable D call. V gave up 6 bases and J gave up 0 bases, with 5 bases separating them. Germline CDR1 reads MNHEY; CDR2 reads SVGAGI. This CDR3 has 13 residues. The DNA for the CDR3 is TGTGCCAGCAGCGCACCGAACACCGGGGAGCTGTTTTTT. This sequence encodes CASSAPNTGELFF.

Of note for this clonotype: This may come from a read error, since a much larger clone is one base off. The chain carries TRBV7-2 and TRBJ1-4, with D uncertain. The V gene's germline CDR1 is SGHTA and CDR2 FQGNSA. The CDR3 covers 14 residues. V lost 5 bases, J lost 5 bases, and 12 bases lay in between. The CDR3 loop reads CASSRKGQNEKLFF. In DNA, the CDR3 is TGTGCCAGCAGCCGGAAAGGCCAGAATGAAAAACTGTTTTTT.

This clonotype was seen more than once but under ten times. V gene TRBV7-6 combines with J gene TRBJ2-1; D may be TRBD1 (5 bases). The V and J ends lost 1 base and 6 bases respectively, with 10 bases between them. Germline values: CDR1 SGHVS, CDR2 FNYEAQ. CDR3 length equals 14 residues. The CDR3 DNA sequence: TGTGCCAGCAGCTTAGTGGGGCTAGGCAATGAGCAGTTCTTC. Amino acids: CASSLVGLGNEQFF.

This clonotype was counted between two and nine times. The chain combines TRBV28 with TRBJ2-7; 7 bases agree with TRBD1. Germline assignment: CDR1 MDHEN and CDR2 SYDVKM. V trimming: 4 bases; J trimming: 2 bases; junction bases outside the gene matches: 8. The CDR3 covers 15 residues. CDR3 sequence reads: CASSSSGTDPYEQYF. The CDR3 DNA sequence: TGTGCCAGCAGTTCTTCCGGGACAGACCCCTACGAGCAGTACTTC.

This clonotype has a handful of counts. The chain links TRBV7-6 to TRBJ2-2, with a tentative D call TRBD2 (6 bases). The CDR3 contains 18 residues. Germline V lookup: CDR1 SGHVS, CDR2 FNYEAQ. Deletions cut 0 bases from V and 2 bases from J, with 16 bases between. CDR3 DNA: TGTGCCAGCAGCTTAGCGACTTATCGGGAGCTTAACACCGGGGAGCTGTTTTTT. This translates into CASSLATYRELNTGELFF. Full variable domain (rest looked up from reference TRBV7-6 and TRBJ2-2): GAGVSQSPRYKVTKRGQDVALRCDPISGHVSLYWYRQALGQGPEFLTYFNYEAQQDKSGLPNDRFSAERPEGSISTLTIQRTEQRDSAMYRCASSLATYRELNTGELFFGEGSRLTVL.

This clonotype has only a few counts. The V and J genes are TRBV28 and TRBJ1-5, with 7 bases lining up with TRBD1. J was trimmed by 4 bases and V by 8 bases; bases with no gene match: 8. The CDR3 runs 14 residues. In germline, CDR1 is MDHEN, CDR2 SYDVKM. CDR3 nucleotide sequence: TGTGCCAGCGTCCCAGGGGGAAGGAATCAGCCCCAGCATTTT. Protein product: CASVPGGRNQPQHF.